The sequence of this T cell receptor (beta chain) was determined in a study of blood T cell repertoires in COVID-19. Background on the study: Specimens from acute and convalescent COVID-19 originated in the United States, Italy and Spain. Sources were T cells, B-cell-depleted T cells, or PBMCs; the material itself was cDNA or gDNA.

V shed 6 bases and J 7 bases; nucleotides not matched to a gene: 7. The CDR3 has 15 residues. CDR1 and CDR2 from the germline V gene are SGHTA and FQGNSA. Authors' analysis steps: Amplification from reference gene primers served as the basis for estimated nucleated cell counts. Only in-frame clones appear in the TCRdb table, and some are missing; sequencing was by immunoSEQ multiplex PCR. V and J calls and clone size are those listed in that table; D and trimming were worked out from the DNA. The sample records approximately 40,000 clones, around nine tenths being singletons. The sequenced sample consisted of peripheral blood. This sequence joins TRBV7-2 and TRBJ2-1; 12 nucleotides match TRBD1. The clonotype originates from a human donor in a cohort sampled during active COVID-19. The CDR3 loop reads CASSRTGQGANEQFF. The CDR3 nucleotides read TGTGCCAGCAGTCGAACGGGACAGGGGGCAAATGAGCAGTTCTTC.